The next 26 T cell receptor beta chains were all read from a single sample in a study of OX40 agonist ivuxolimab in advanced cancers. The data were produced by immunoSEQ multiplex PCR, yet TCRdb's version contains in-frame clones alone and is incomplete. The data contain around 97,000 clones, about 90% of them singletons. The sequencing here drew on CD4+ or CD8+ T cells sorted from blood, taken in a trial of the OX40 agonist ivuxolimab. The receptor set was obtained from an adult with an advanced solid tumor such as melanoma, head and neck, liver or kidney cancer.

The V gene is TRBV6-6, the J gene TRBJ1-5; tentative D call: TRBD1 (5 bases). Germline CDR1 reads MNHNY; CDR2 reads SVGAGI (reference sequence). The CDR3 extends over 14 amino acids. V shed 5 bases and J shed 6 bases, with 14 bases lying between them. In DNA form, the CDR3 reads TGTGCCAGCAGTCCCAGTGGGGGTGCTCAGCCCCAGCATTTT. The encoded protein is CASSPSGGAQPQHF.

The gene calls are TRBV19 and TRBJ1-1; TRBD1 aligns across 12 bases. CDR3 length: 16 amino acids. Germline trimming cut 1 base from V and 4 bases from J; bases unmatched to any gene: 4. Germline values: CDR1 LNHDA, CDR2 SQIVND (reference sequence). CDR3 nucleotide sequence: TGTGCCAGTAGTATAGGGGGACAGGGGGCCGGCACTGAAGCTTTCTTT. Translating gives CASSIGGQGAGTEAFF.

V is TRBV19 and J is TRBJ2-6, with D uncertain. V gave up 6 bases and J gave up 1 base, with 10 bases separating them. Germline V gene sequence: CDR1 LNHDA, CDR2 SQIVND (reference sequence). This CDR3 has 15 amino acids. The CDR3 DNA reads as TGTGCCAGTAGGCCGGGTATGTCTGGGGCCAACGTCCTGACTTTC. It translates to CASRPGMSGANVLTF.

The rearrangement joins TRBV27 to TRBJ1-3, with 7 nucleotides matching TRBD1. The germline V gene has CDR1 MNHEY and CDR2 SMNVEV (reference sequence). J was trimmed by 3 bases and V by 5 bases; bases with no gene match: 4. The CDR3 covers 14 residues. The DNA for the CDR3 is TGTGCCAGCAGTATTAACAGGGGTGGAAACACCATATATTTT. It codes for CASSINRGGNTIYF.

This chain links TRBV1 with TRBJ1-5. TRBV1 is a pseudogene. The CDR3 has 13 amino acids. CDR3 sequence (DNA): TGCACCAGCAGCCAAGGAGGAGATCAGCCCCAGCATTTT. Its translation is CTSSQGGDQPQHF.

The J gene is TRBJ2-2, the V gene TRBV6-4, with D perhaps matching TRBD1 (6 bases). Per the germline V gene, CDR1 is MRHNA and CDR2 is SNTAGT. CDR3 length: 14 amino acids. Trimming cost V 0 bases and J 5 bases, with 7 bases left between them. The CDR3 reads CASSDSTGTGELFF. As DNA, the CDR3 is TGTGCCAGCAGTGACTCCACAGGGACCGGGGAGCTGTTTTTT.

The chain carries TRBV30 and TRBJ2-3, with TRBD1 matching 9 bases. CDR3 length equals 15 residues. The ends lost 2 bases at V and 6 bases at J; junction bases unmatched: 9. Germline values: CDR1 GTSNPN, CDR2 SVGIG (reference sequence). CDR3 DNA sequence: TGTGCCTGGAGTTCGGGGACAGGGTTTGTGGATACGCAGTATTTT. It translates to CAWSSGTGFVDTQYF.

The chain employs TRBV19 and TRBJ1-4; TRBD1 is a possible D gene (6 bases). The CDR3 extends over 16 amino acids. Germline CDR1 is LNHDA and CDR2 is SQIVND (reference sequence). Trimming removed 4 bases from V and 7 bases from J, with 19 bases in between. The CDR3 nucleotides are TGTGCCAGTAGTACATTCTTTCCAGGGGACATTGAAAAACTGTTTTTT. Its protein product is CASSTFFPGDIEKLFF.

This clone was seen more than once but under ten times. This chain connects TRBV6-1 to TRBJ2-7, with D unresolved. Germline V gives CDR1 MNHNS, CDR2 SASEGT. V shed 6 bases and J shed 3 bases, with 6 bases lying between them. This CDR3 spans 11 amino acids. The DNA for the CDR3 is TGTGCCAGCAGCCCAAACTACGAGCAGTACTTC. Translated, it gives CASSPNYEQYF.

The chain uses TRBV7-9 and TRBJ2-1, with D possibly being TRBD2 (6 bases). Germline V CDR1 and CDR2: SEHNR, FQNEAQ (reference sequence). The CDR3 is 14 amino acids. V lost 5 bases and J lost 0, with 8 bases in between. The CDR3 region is CASSGGNSYNEQFF. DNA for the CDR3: TGTGCCAGCAGCGGGGGGAACTCCTACAATGAGCAGTTCTTC.

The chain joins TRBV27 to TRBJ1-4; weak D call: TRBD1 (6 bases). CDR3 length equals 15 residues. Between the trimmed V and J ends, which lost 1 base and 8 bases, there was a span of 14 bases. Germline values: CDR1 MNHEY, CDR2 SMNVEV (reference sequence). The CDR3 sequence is CASSLWGALGEKLFF. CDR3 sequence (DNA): TGTGCCAGCAGTTTATGGGGGGCATTAGGGGAAAAACTGTTTTTT.

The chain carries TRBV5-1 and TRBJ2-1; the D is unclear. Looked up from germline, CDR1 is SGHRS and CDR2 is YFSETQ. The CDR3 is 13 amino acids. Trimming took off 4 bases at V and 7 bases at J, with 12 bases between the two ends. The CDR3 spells CASSPFGENEQFF. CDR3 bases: TGCGCCAGCAGCCCCTTTGGGGAAAATGAGCAGTTCTTC.

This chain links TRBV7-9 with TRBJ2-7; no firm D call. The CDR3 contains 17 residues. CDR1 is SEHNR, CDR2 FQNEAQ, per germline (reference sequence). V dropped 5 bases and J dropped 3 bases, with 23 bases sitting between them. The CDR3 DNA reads TGTGCCAGCAGCAGACAAGACGGTCTCTCCTCGGACTACGAGCAGTACTTC. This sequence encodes CASSRQDGLSSDYEQYF.

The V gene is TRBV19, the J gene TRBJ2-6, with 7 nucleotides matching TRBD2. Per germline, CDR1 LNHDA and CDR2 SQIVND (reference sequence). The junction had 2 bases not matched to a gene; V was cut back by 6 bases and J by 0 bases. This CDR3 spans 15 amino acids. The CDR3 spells CASRGRASGANVLTF. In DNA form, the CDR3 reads TGTGCCAGTAGGGGGAGGGCCTCTGGGGCCAACGTCCTGACTTTC.

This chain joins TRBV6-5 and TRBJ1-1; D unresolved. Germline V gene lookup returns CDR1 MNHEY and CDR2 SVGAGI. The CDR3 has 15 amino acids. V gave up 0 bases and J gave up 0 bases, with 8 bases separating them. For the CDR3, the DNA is TGTGCCAGCAGTTACTCGACAAGTTTGAACACTGAAGCTTTCTTT. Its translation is CASSYSTSLNTEAFF.

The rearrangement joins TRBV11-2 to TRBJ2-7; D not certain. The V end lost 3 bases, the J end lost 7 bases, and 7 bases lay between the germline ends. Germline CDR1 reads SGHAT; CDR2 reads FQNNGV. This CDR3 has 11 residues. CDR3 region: CASSLGKEQYF. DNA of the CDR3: TGTGCCAGCAGCTTGGGTAAAGAGCAGTACTTC.

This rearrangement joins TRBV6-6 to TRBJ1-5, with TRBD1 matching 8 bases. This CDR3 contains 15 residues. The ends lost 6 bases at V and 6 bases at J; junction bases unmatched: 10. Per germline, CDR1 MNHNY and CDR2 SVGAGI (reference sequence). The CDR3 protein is CASSQTGVKTQPQHF. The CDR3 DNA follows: TGTGCCAGCAGCCAGACAGGGGTGAAGACTCAGCCCCAGCATTTT.

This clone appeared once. The CDR3 loop reads CASSTGVDQPQHF. CDR3 DNA: TGTGCCAGCTCCACAGGGGTGGATCAGCCCCAGCATTTT. V gene TRBV18 combines with J gene TRBJ1-5, with 7 bases matching TRBD1. V trimming: 6 bases; J trimming: 5 bases; junction bases outside the gene matches: 4. Germline V gene data show CDR1 as KGHSH and CDR2 as LQKENI. The length of the CDR3 is 13 residues.

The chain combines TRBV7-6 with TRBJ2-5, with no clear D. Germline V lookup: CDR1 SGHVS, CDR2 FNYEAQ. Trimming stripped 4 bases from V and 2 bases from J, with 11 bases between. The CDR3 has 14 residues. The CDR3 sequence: CASSSPGYQETQYF. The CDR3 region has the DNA TGTGCCAGCAGCTCCCCGGGCTATCAAGAGACCCAGTACTTC.

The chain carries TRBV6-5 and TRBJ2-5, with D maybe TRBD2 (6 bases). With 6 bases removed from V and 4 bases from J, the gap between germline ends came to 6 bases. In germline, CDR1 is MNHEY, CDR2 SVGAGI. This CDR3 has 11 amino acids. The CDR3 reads CASRGLETQYF. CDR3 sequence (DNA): TGTGCCAGCAGGGGACTAGAGACCCAGTACTTC.

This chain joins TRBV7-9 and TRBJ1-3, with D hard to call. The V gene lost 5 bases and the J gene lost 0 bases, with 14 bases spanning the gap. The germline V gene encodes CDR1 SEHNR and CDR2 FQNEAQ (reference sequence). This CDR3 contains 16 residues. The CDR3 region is CASSKTLRGSGNTIYF. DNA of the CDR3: TGTGCCAGCAGCAAGACACTACGGGGCTCTGGAAACACCATATATTTT.

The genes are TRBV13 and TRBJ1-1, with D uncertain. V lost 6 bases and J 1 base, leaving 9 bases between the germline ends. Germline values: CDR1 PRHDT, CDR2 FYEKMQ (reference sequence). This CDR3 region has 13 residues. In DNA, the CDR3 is TGTGCCAGCAGGGATTCTACGAACACTGAAGCTTTCTTT. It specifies CASRDSTNTEAFF.

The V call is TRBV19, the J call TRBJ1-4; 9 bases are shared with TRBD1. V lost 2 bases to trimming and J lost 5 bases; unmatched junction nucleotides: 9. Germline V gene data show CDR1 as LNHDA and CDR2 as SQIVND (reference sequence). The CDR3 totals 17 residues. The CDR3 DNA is TGTGCCAGTAGTATAACCCCTCCGGGACAGGGAAATGAAAAACTGTTTTTT. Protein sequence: CASSITPPGQGNEKLFF.

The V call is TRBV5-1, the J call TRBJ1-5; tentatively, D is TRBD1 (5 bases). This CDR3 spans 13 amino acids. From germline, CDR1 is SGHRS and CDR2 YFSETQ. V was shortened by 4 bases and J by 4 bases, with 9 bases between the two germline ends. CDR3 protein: CASSPGQNQPQHF. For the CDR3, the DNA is TGCGCCAGCAGCCCAGGGCAAAATCAGCCCCAGCATTTT.

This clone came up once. This chain's CDR3 is CASSQGNTEAFF. CDR3 coding DNA: TGTGCCAGCAGCCAGGGGAACACTGAAGCTTTCTTT. This sequence joins TRBV5-6 and TRBJ1-1, with D maybe TRBD1 (5 bases). CDR1 SGHDT and CDR2 YYEEEE come from the germline V gene. This CDR3 is 12 amino acids long. V dropped 4 bases and J dropped 1 base, with 5 bases sitting between them.

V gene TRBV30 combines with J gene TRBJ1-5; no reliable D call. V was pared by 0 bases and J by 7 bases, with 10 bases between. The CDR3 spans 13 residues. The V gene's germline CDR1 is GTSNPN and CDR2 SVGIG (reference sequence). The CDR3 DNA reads TGTGCCTGGAGTGTAGGCGGGGTCCAGCCCCAGCATTTT. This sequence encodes CAWSVGGVQPQHF.